The present TCR beta chain was sequenced within a study of T cells after yellow fever vaccination. Study information: SMART-Seq v4 Ultra Low Input prepared the low-cell-number fractions.

For this clonotype: What it binds is not known.

Universal primer sites and UMIs were introduced during 5'RACE template-switching synthesis of TCR cDNA. One entry per CDR3 protein results from TCRdb running MiXCR on the 5' RACE reads. Among 500,000 to 550,000 distinct CDR3 sequences listed, 21% were seen once. Whole-study results and caveats: Most clones from primary vaccination resurfaced after the booster (approximately 96% CD4, around 90% CD8).

V was shortened by 3 bases and J by 7 bases, with 13 bases between the two germline ends. The CDR3 length is 14 residues. Germline-derived CDR1 and CDR2 are SGHDT and YYEEEE. The source of this sequence is a young man who received the YFV17D yellow fever vaccine. This rearrangement joins TRBV5-6 to TRBJ1-4; D unclear. The starting material was PBMCs, obtained roughly 20 days after the first yellow fever vaccination. CDR3: CASSYGYGGEKLFF. Here the CDR3 DNA reads TGTGCCAGCAGCTATGGTTACGGCGGTGAAAAACTGTTTTTT.